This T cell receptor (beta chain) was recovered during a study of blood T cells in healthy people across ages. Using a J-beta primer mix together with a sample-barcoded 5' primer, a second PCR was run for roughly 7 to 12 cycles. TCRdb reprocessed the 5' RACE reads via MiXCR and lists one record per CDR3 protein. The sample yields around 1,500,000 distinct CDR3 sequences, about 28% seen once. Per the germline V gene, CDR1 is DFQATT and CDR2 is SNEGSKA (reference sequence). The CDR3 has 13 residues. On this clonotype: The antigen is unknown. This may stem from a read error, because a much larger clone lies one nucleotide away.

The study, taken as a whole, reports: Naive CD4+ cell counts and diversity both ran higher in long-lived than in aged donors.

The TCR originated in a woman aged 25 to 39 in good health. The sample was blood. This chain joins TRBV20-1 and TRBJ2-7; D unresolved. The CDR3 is CSATQQSSSEQYF. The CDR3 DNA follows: TGCAGTGCTACACAACAGAGCTCCTCCGAGCAGTACTTC.